This note documents a single T cell receptor beta chain sequence. The antigen is not known. Primers: 60 Vbeta forward and 13 Jbeta reverse. Profiled with immunoSEQ multiplex PCR; TCRdb holds only in-frame clones, not every one. Of roughly 120,000 clones detected, approximately 80% appear once; the ten largest clones hold roughly 3%. The CDR3 has 13 residues. Germline loops: CDR1 SEHNR, CDR2 FQNEAQ (reference sequence). Trimming shortened V by 5 bases and J by 7 bases, and 12 bases separated the two germline ends. The sample comes from a study of cytomegalovirus exposure and HLA in healthy donors. Findings and limits, study-wide: Earlier analysis yielded a pattern in which most TCR beta V segments were productive about 90% or about 30% of the time. A likely sequencing artifact accounted for one observed cluster of highly shared sequence variants.

The origin of this receptor is a woman under 30 in good health and CMV-seropositive. This sequence joins TRBV7-9 and TRBJ2-1; a possible D gene is TRBD1 (6 bases). The material sequenced was PBMCs. Here the CDR3 reads CASSKQGRNEQFF. The DNA of the CDR3 is TGTGCCAGCAGCAAACAGGGTCGGAATGAGCAGTTCTTC.